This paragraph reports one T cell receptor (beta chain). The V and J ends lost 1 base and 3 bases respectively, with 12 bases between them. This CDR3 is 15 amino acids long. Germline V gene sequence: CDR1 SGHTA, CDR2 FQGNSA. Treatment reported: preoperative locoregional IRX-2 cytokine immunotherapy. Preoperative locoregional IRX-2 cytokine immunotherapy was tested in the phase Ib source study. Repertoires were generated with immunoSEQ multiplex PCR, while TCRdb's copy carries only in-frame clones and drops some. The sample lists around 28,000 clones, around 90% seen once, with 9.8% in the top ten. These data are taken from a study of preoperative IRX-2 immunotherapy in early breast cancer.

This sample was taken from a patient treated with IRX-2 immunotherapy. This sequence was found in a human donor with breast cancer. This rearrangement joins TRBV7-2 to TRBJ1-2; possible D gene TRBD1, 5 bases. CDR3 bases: TGTGCCAGCAGCTTAGGGCCGGACACCCACTATGGCTACACCTTC. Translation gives CASSLGPDTHYGYTF. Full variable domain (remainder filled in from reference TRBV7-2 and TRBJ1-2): GAGVSQSPSNKVTEKGKDVELRCDPISGHTALYWYRQSLGQGLEFLIYFQGNSAPDKSGLPSDRFSAERTGGSVSTLTIQRTQQEDSAVYLCASSLGPDTHYGYTFGSGTRLTVV.